The rows below give T cell receptor beta chains drawn from one sample of a study of regulatory T cells in long-lasting Graves disease. MiXCR, applied by TCRdb to the multiplex PCR reads, yields one record per CDR3 protein. The sample includes 580,000 or so distinct CDR3 sequences, 15% to 20% of them seen just once. These data are also associated with another study on T cells in Graves' hyperthyroidism and ophthalmopathy.

This material consisted of peripheral blood mononuclear cells (PBMCs), taken at new diagnosis, from a patient treated with antithyroid drugs. The receptors come from a man between 18 and 35 years old with Graves disease. CDR3s include the opening cysteine and the closing phenylalanine or tryptophan. The D gene is left open where the match is weak. Rows may omit the clone size; those that give it use once, few, many or a size class.

d_call: .
clone_size: once
v_call: TRBV5-5
j_call: TRBJ2-1
cdr3_aa: CASSLRGAQVHEQFF
cdr3_nt: TGTGCCAGCAGCTTGCGGGGGGCGCAGGTCCATGAGCAGTTCTTC

d_call: .
clone_size: .
v_call: TRBV4-1
j_call: TRBJ2-2
cdr3_aa: CASSHPEENTGELFF
cdr3_nt: TGCGCCAGCAGCCACCCCGAAGAGAACACCGGGGAGCTGTTTTTT

d_call: TRBD1
clone_size: many
v_call: TRBV6-1
j_call: TRBJ1-5
cdr3_aa: CASKTEQGAINQPQHF
cdr3_nt: TGTGCCAGCAAAACCGAACAGGGGGCCATCAATCAGCCCCAGCATTTT

d_call: .
clone_size: few
v_call: TRBV6-4
j_call: TRBJ1-6
cdr3_aa: CASSDSGGSSPLHF
cdr3_nt: TGTGCCAGCAGTGACTCGGGCGGGTCTTCACCCCTCCACTTT

d_call: TRBD2
clone_size: many
v_call: TRBV28
j_call: TRBJ2-1
cdr3_aa: CASSPSGRVYNEQFF
cdr3_nt: TGTGCCAGCAGCCCTAGCGGGAGGGTATACAATGAGCAGTTCTTC

d_call: .
clone_size: many
v_call: TRBV11-3
j_call: TRBJ2-1
cdr3_aa: CASSPEGRGEQFF
cdr3_nt: TGTGCCAGCAGCCCGGAGGGCCGGGGAGAGCAGTTCTTC

d_call: .
clone_size: .
v_call: TRBV19
j_call: TRBJ2-3
cdr3_aa: CASSFGSSLTTDTQYF
cdr3_nt: TGTGCCAGCAGCTTTGGGTCCTCCCTAACCACAGATACGCAGTATTTT

d_call: .
clone_size: few
v_call: TRBV24-1
j_call: TRBJ2-3
cdr3_aa: CATSDVGGADTQYF
cdr3_nt: TGTGCCACCAGTGATGTCGGTGGAGCAGATACGCAGTATTTT

d_call: .
clone_size: .
v_call: TRBV3-1
j_call: TRBJ2-3
cdr3_aa: CASSQASASTDTQYF
cdr3_nt: TGTGCCAGCAGCCAGGCTAGCGCAAGCACAGATACGCAGTATTTT

d_call: .
clone_size: many
v_call: TRBV12-3/TRBV12-4
j_call: TRBJ2-1
cdr3_aa: CASSFRGRGNEQFF
cdr3_nt: TGTGCCAGCAGTTTTCGAGGGAGAGGCAATGAGCAGTTCTTC

d_call: TRBD2
clone_size: many
v_call: TRBV11-2
j_call: TRBJ2-7
cdr3_aa: CASSTRGSGRAEQYF
cdr3_nt: TGTGCCAGCAGCACGCGGGGGTCGGGACGCGCGGAGCAGTACTTC

d_call: .
clone_size: .
v_call: TRBV7-3
j_call: TRBJ2-1
cdr3_aa: CASSSAPLSSYNEQFF
cdr3_nt: TGTGCCAGCAGCTCGGCGCCTCTATCCTCCTACAATGAGCAGTTCTTC

d_call: .
clone_size: .
v_call: TRBV20-1
j_call: TRBJ2-3
cdr3_aa: CSAARPGHTRDTQYF
cdr3_nt: TGCAGTGCTGCCCGCCCGGGACACACACGGGATACGCAGTATTTT

d_call: TRBD2
clone_size: .
v_call: TRBV20-1
j_call: TRBJ2-7
cdr3_aa: CSALGTSGRAYEQYF
cdr3_nt: TGCAGTGCCCTGGGGACTAGCGGGAGGGCCTACGAGCAGTACTTC

d_call: .
clone_size: few
v_call: TRBV19
j_call: TRBJ1-1
cdr3_aa: CASSSGWTEAFF
cdr3_nt: TGTGCCAGTAGTAGTGGGTGGACTGAAGCTTTCTTT

d_call: .
clone_size: .
v_call: TRBV13
j_call: TRBJ2-1
cdr3_aa: CASSFWDPPANEQFF
cdr3_nt: TGTGCCAGCAGCTTCTGGGACCCCCCGGCCAATGAGCAGTTCTTC

d_call: TRBD2
clone_size: many
v_call: TRBV11-1
j_call: TRBJ2-1
cdr3_aa: CASSSRLAGRSYNEQFF
cdr3_nt: TGTGCCAGCAGCTCCAGACTAGCGGGGCGCTCCTACAATGAGCAGTTCTTC

d_call: TRBD1
clone_size: few
v_call: TRBV20-1
j_call: TRBJ2-5
cdr3_aa: CSAGTAQETQYF
cdr3_nt: TGCAGTGCTGGGACAGCTCAAGAGACCCAGTACTTC

d_call: TRBD2
clone_size: .
v_call: TRBV20-1
j_call: TRBJ2-1
cdr3_aa: CSALSPGTSGRANKNEQFF
cdr3_nt: TGCAGTGCCCTCTCCCCTGGGACTAGCGGGAGGGCCAATAAGAATGAGCAGTTCTTC

d_call: TRBD2
clone_size: many
v_call: TRBV20-1
j_call: TRBJ2-3
cdr3_aa: CSARKTSRSPDTQYF
cdr3_nt: TGCAGTGCTCGAAAGACTAGCAGGAGCCCAGATACGCAGTATTTT

d_call: .
clone_size: .
v_call: TRBV12-3/TRBV12-4
j_call: TRBJ2-2
cdr3_aa: CASSSRQSTGELFF
cdr3_nt: TGTGCCAGCAGTTCCCGACAGTCCACCGGGGAGCTGTTTTTT

d_call: TRBD2
clone_size: .
v_call: TRBV2
j_call: TRBJ2-5
cdr3_aa: CASIYSGRVETQYF
cdr3_nt: TGTGCCAGCATTTATAGCGGGAGAGTGGAGACCCAGTACTTC

d_call: .
clone_size: many
v_call: TRBV18
j_call: TRBJ2-6
cdr3_aa: CASSPGGANVLTF
cdr3_nt: TGTGCCAGCTCACCAGGGGGGGCCAACGTCCTGACTTTC

d_call: .
clone_size: few
v_call: TRBV7-9
j_call: TRBJ2-5
cdr3_aa: CASSLMGQETQYF
cdr3_nt: TGTGCCAGCAGCTTAATGGGGCAAGAGACCCAGTACTTC

d_call: .
clone_size: .
v_call: TRBV20-1
j_call: TRBJ2-5
cdr3_aa: CSARSNRGVGTQYF
cdr3_nt: TGCAGTGCTAGATCAAATAGAGGGGTGGGAACCCAGTACTTC

d_call: .
clone_size: many
v_call: TRBV20-1
j_call: TRBJ1-6
cdr3_aa: CSASLVGVDSPLHF
cdr3_nt: TGCAGTGCTAGTCTGGTGGGGGTAGATTCACCCCTCCACTTT

d_call: .
clone_size: few
v_call: TRBV20-1
j_call: TRBJ1-1
cdr3_aa: CSARDLGGGTEAFF
cdr3_nt: TGCAGTGCTAGAGATCTTGGGGGCGGCACTGAAGCTTTCTTT

d_call: .
clone_size: many
v_call: TRBV20-1
j_call: TRBJ2-7
cdr3_aa: CSARDPRSSYEQYF
cdr3_nt: TGCAGTGCTAGAGATCCCCGGAGCTCCTACGAGCAGTACTTC

d_call: TRBD2
clone_size: .
v_call: TRBV7-3
j_call: TRBJ2-5
cdr3_aa: CASSLSGGLQETQYF
cdr3_nt: TGTGCCAGCAGCCTTAGCGGGGGTTTACAAGAGACCCAGTACTTC

d_call: .
clone_size: many
v_call: TRBV29-1
j_call: TRBJ2-5
cdr3_aa: CSVDESGLQETQYF
cdr3_nt: TGCAGCGTTGACGAGTCAGGGCTACAAGAGACCCAGTACTTC

d_call: .
clone_size: .
v_call: TRBV10-3
j_call: TRBJ1-1
cdr3_aa: CAISGQDTEAFF
cdr3_nt: TGTGCCATCAGTGGCCAGGACACTGAAGCTTTCTTT

d_call: .
clone_size: many
v_call: TRBV12-3/TRBV12-4
j_call: TRBJ1-1
cdr3_aa: CASSFPPAEAFF
cdr3_nt: TGTGCCAGCAGTTTTCCTCCCGCTGAAGCTTTCTTT

d_call: TRBD1
clone_size: .
v_call: TRBV19
j_call: TRBJ1-1
cdr3_aa: CATPGQGFTEAFF
cdr3_nt: TGTGCCACCCCGGGACAGGGGTTCACTGAAGCTTTCTTT

d_call: .
clone_size: .
v_call: TRBV27
j_call: TRBJ1-4
cdr3_aa: CASSFGGRYEKLFF
cdr3_nt: TGTGCCAGCAGTTTTGGGGGGCGATATGAAAAACTGTTTTTT

d_call: TRBD1
clone_size: many
v_call: TRBV20-1
j_call: TRBJ1-6
cdr3_aa: CSVKTGTDSPLHF
cdr3_nt: TGCAGTGTTAAGACAGGGACGGATTCACCCCTCCACTTT

d_call: .
clone_size: many
v_call: TRBV2
j_call: TRBJ1-5
cdr3_aa: CASRGPASRGLHQPQHF
cdr3_nt: TGTGCCAGCAGGGGCCCCGCGTCACGGGGCCTACATCAGCCCCAGCATTTT

d_call: .
clone_size: .
v_call: TRBV5-1
j_call: TRBJ1-5
cdr3_aa: CASSLGDGQPQHF
cdr3_nt: TGCGCCAGCAGCTTGGGCGACGGTCAGCCCCAGCATTTT

d_call: .
clone_size: many
v_call: TRBV20-1
j_call: TRBJ1-2
cdr3_aa: CSASTRVYGYTF
cdr3_nt: TGCAGTGCTAGTACCAGAGTCTATGGCTACACCTTC

d_call: .
clone_size: many
v_call: TRBV28
j_call: TRBJ2-7
cdr3_aa: CASRFAGENEQYF
cdr3_nt: TGTGCCAGCAGGTTCGCCGGGGAGAACGAGCAGTACTTC

d_call: TRBD2
clone_size: few
v_call: TRBV19
j_call: TRBJ2-2
cdr3_aa: CASSGGLEPGELFF
cdr3_nt: TGTGCCAGTAGTGGGGGACTAGAACCCGGGGAGCTGTTTTTT

d_call: TRBD2
clone_size: many
v_call: TRBV28
j_call: TRBJ2-1
cdr3_aa: CASSFFPGTSGSLGEQFF
cdr3_nt: TGTGCCAGCAGTTTTTTTCCCGGGACTAGCGGGAGTTTAGGTGAGCAGTTCTTC

d_call: .
clone_size: .
v_call: TRBV11-3
j_call: TRBJ1-1
cdr3_aa: CASSLRRHTEAFF
cdr3_nt: TGTGCCAGCAGCTTACGGAGACACACTGAAGCTTTCTTT

d_call: .
clone_size: many
v_call: TRBV28
j_call: TRBJ2-5
cdr3_aa: CASSLEQVQETQYF
cdr3_nt: TGTGCCAGCAGTTTAGAACAAGTCCAAGAGACCCAGTACTTC

d_call: TRBD2
clone_size: few
v_call: TRBV20-1
j_call: TRBJ2-3
cdr3_aa: CSAPPGTGLPSGRDTQYF
cdr3_nt: TGCAGTGCCCCCCCGGGCACAGGGTTGCCTAGCGGGAGGGATACGCAGTATTTT

d_call: TRBD1
clone_size: many
v_call: TRBV7-9
j_call: TRBJ2-1
cdr3_aa: CASSFISDRDQFF
cdr3_nt: TGTGCCAGCAGCTTCATATCCGACAGGGACCAGTTCTTC

d_call: .
clone_size: many
v_call: TRBV6-5
j_call: TRBJ2-3
cdr3_aa: CASSYLGLTDTQYF
cdr3_nt: TGTGCCAGCAGTTACCTGGGTCTCACAGATACGCAGTATTTT

d_call: .
clone_size: .
v_call: TRBV3-1
j_call: TRBJ1-4
cdr3_aa: CASSQGTAEKLFF
cdr3_nt: TGTGCCAGCAGCCAAGGGACGGCCGAAAAACTGTTTTTT

d_call: .
clone_size: .
v_call: TRBV7-9
j_call: TRBJ1-5
cdr3_aa: CASSLAPLNTYSNQPQHF
cdr3_nt: TGTGCCAGCAGCTTAGCGCCTTTGAACACATATAGCAATCAGCCCCAGCATTTT

d_call: .
clone_size: .
v_call: TRBV11-1
j_call: TRBJ2-7
cdr3_aa: CASSPAHSSYEQYF
cdr3_nt: TGTGCCAGCAGCCCCGCACATAGCTCCTACGAGCAGTACTTC

d_call: TRBD1
clone_size: many
v_call: TRBV20-1
j_call: TRBJ2-7
cdr3_aa: CSARDRRTGDAYEQYF
cdr3_nt: TGCAGTGCTAGAGATCGTAGGACAGGGGACGCCTACGAGCAGTACTTC

d_call: TRBD2
clone_size: few
v_call: TRBV12-3/TRBV12-4
j_call: TRBJ2-2
cdr3_aa: CASSILAGNTGELVF
cdr3_nt: TGTGCCAGCAGTATACTAGCGGGAAACACCGGGGAGCTGGTTTTT

d_call: TRBD2
clone_size: .
v_call: TRBV15
j_call: TRBJ2-1
cdr3_aa: CATSRSLPSGTSGSSYNEQFF
cdr3_nt: TGTGCCACCAGCAGGTCTCTCCCCAGTGGGACTAGCGGGAGCTCCTACAATGAGCAGTTCTTC

d_call: TRBD1
clone_size: .
v_call: TRBV27
j_call: TRBJ1-2
cdr3_aa: CASSFGTGDGYTF
cdr3_nt: TGTGCCAGCAGTTTTGGGACAGGGGATGGCTACACCTTC

d_call: TRBD1
clone_size: many
v_call: TRBV28
j_call: TRBJ2-7
cdr3_aa: CASNTPEGQGTYEQYF
cdr3_nt: TGTGCCAGCAACACGCCGGAGGGACAGGGCACCTACGAGCAGTACTTC

d_call: .
clone_size: few
v_call: TRBV5-5
j_call: TRBJ1-6
cdr3_aa: CASRSTDYNSPLHF
cdr3_nt: TGTGCCAGCAGATCGACGGACTATAATTCACCCCTCCACTTT

d_call: .
clone_size: many
v_call: TRBV2
j_call: TRBJ1-2
cdr3_aa: CASSEGFIGYTF
cdr3_nt: TGTGCCAGCAGTGAGGGGTTCATAGGCTACACCTTC

d_call: .
clone_size: many
v_call: TRBV5-1
j_call: TRBJ2-3
cdr3_aa: CASRSGDTQYF
cdr3_nt: TGCGCCAGCAGGAGCGGGGATACGCAGTATTTT

d_call: .
clone_size: .
v_call: TRBV7-2
j_call: TRBJ2-7
cdr3_aa: CASSAGRGRGYEQYF
cdr3_nt: TGTGCCAGCAGCGCAGGACGGGGCAGGGGATACGAGCAGTACTTC

d_call: TRBD2
clone_size: .
v_call: TRBV6-5
j_call: TRBJ2-2
cdr3_aa: CASSYGGTSGRQTYTGELFF
cdr3_nt: TGTGCCAGCAGTTACGGGGGGACTAGCGGGAGGCAGACGTACACCGGGGAGCTGTTTTTT

d_call: TRBD2
clone_size: few
v_call: TRBV20-1
j_call: TRBJ2-1
cdr3_aa: CSAPALAGGGNEQFF
cdr3_nt: TGCAGTGCTCCCGCCCTAGCGGGAGGGGGGAATGAGCAGTTCTTC